These 3 T cell receptor beta chains were sequenced from one sample in a study of T cell responses to AZD1222 COVID-19 vaccine. The method was immunoSEQ multiplex PCR; TCRdb's version includes in-frame clones alone and lacks a portion of them. The repertoire holds 95,000 to 130,000 clones, with about 90% as singletons. The sample in question was peripheral blood, obtained on day 0 of AZD1222 vaccination. These receptors were taken from an adult in good health.

The gene calls are TRBV5-1 and TRBJ1-2; the D is unclear. Germline-derived CDR1 and CDR2 are SGHRS and YFSETQ. Trimming shortened V by 5 bases and J by 4 bases, and 15 bases separated the two germline ends. CDR3 size: 14 residues. The CDR3 DNA follows: TGCGCCAGCAGTCCTGCGAGGGCTCCCTATGGCTACACCTTC. Its translation is CASSPARAPYGYTF.

This clone is a singleton in its sample. The genes are TRBV7-9 and TRBJ1-1, with a possible D match to TRBD1 (5 bases). From germline, CDR1 is SEHNR and CDR2 FQNEAQ (reference sequence). Trimming removed 4 bases at V and 2 bases at J, with 17 bases between. This CDR3 has 16 residues. The CDR3 is CASSSPLGGINTEAFF. The CDR3 nucleotides read TGTGCCAGCAGCTCCCCCCTGGGGGGGATCAACACTGAAGCTTTCTTT.

This chain links TRBV28 with TRBJ2-3; D may correspond to TRBD1 or TRBD2 (6 bases each). The CDR3 is made up of 15 amino acids. V shed 2 bases and J shed 8 bases, with 17 bases lying between them. Looked up from germline, CDR1 is MDHEN and CDR2 is SYDVKM. CDR3 nucleotides: TGTGCCAGCAGTTTAGGCGGGACGCCCAGGGGTACGCAGTATTTT. Protein product: CASSLGGTPRGTQYF. The full variable domain, with the rest looked up from reference TRBV28 and TRBJ2-3, is DVKVTQSSRYLVKRTGEKVFLECVQDMDHENMFWYRQDPGLGLRLIYFSYDVKMKEKGDIPEGYSVSREKKERFSLILESASTNQTSMYLCASSLGGTPRGTQYFGPGTRLTVL.